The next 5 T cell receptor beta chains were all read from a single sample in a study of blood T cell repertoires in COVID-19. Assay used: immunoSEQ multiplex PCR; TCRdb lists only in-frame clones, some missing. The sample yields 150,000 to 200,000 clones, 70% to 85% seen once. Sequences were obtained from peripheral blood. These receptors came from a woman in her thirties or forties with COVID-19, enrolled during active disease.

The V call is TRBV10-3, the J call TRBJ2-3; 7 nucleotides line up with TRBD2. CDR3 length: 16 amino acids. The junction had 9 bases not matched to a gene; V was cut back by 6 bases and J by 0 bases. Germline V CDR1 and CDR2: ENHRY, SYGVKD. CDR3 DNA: TGTGCCATCAGAGAACCGGGAGGTTATAGCACAGATACGCAGTATTTT. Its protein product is CAIREPGGYSTDTQYF.

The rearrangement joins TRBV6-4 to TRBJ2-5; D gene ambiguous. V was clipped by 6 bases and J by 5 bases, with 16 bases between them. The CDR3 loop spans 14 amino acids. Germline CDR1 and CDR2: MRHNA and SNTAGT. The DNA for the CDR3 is TGTGCCAGCAGCGCCGAGTATCCATCGGAGACCCAGTACTTC. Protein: CASSAEYPSETQYF.

The CDR3 nucleotides are TGTGCCAGTAGTCAATTACAGGGGTCAGGTGGCACTGAAGCTTTCTTT. It translates to CASSQLQGSGGTEAFF. The chain combines TRBV19 with TRBJ1-1; 7 nucleotides line up with TRBD1. V dropped 5 bases and J dropped 4; count of bases not matched to a gene: 13. This CDR3 is built from 16 residues. Per germline, CDR1 LNHDA and CDR2 SQIVND (reference sequence).

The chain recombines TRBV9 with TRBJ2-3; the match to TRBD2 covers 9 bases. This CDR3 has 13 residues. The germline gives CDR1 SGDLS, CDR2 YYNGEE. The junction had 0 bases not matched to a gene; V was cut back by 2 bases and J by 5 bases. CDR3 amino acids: CASSVTSGDTQYF. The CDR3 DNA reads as TGTGCCAGCAGCGTGACTAGCGGAGATACGCAGTATTTT.

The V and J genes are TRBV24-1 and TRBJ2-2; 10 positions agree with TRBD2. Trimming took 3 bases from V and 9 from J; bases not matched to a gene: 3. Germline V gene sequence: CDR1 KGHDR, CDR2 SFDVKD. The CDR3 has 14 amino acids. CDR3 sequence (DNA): TGTGCCACCAGTGATAGCGGGGGGGCCCGGGAGCTGTTTTTT. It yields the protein CATSDSGGARELFF.